Listed here are 28 T cell receptor beta chains from one sample, sequenced in a study of blood T cells in healthy people across ages. A J-beta primer mix and a sample-barcoded 5' primer were used in a second PCR of about 7 to 12 cycles. MiXCR, applied by TCRdb to the 5' RACE reads, yields one record per CDR3 protein. This table has over 1,300,000 distinct CDR3 sequences, approximately 63% appearing once. Material for sequencing was blood. These receptors originate from a man between 18 and 35 years old in good health.

The J gene is TRBJ2-1, the V gene TRBV20-1, with TRBD2 matching 9 bases. The J call is uncertain, as TRBJ2-7 better fits the DNA end. Germline CDR1 reads DFQATT; CDR2 reads SNEGSKA (reference sequence). The CDR3 extends over 16 amino acids. The DNA for the CDR3 is TGCAGTGCTACCGAAAATAGCGGGGGCCTCTACAATGAGCAGTACTTC. Protein sequence: CSATENSGGLYNEQYF.

This clonotype was seen a few times. The rearrangement joins TRBV7-9 to TRBJ2-4; no definite D call. This CDR3 has 13 residues. The ends were cut back, 5 bases at V and 8 bases at J, with 13 bases in the middle. The germline CDR1 and CDR2 sequences are SEHNR and FQNEAQ (reference sequence). This CDR3 is CASSQPADDIQYF. The CDR3 DNA reads TGTGCCAGCAGCCAACCTGCAGACGACATTCAGTACTTC.

The V and J genes are TRBV4-3 and TRBJ2-7; unclear D gene. CDR1 and CDR2 from the germline V gene are LGHNA and YSLEER. V was cut by 0 bases and J by 0 bases, with 9 bases left in between. CDR3 size: 15 residues. CDR3 coding DNA: TGCGCCAGCAGCCAAGATCTTAGTAGCTCCTACGAGCAGTACTTC. Encoded protein: CASSQDLSSSYEQYF.

This clonotype was observed a handful of times. V is TRBV6-1 and J is TRBJ1-5; D might be TRBD1 (6 bases). V was shortened by 7 bases and J by 4 bases, with 17 bases between the two germline ends. CDR3 length: 15 residues. The germline CDR1 and CDR2 sequences are MNHNS and SASEGT. Here the CDR3 DNA reads TGTGCCAGCAACCGACGACAGGCGAGAAATCAGCCCCAGCATTTT. Protein: CASNRRQARNQPQHF.

The chain uses TRBV29-1 and TRBJ1-2, with TRBD1 identical over 7 bases. After removal of 5 bases from V and 1 base from J, the junction contained 7 bases not matched to a gene. This CDR3 is built from 14 residues. CDR1 SQVTM and CDR2 ANQGSEA come from the germline V gene. CDR3 amino acids: CSVSAGQYNYGYTF. The CDR3 DNA follows: TGCAGCGTTTCTGCGGGACAGTATAACTATGGCTACACCTTC.

The V call is TRBV20-1, the J call TRBJ2-1; D is perhaps TRBD1 (6 bases). CDR1 DFQATT and CDR2 SNEGSKA come from the germline V gene (reference sequence). V lost 5 bases and J lost 15, with 17 bases in between. This CDR3 contains 11 residues. CDR3 sequence reads: CSAADRSNVFF. The CDR3 region has the DNA TGCAGTGCTGCCGACAGGTCGAATGTGTTCTTC.

The gene calls are TRBV9 and TRBJ1-2; perhaps TRBD1 as D (5 bases). Germline V gene sequence: CDR1 SGDLS, CDR2 YYNGEE. V lost 3 bases, J lost 8 bases, and 11 bases lay in between. CDR3 length equals 12 residues. CDR3 protein: CASSATDAGYTF. The CDR3 bases are TGTGCCAGCAGCGCGACAGATGCGGGCTACACCTTC.

The J gene is TRBJ2-7, the V gene TRBV27; D could derive from TRBD1 or TRBD2 (5 bases each). The DNA end is a closer match to TRBJ2-5, so the J assignment may be wrong. CDR1 and CDR2 (germline): MNHEY, SMNVEV (reference sequence). This CDR3 spans 15 amino acids. The CDR3: CASSLARDPSETQYF. The CDR3 nucleotides read TGTGCCAGCAGTTTAGCCCGGGACCCCTCAGAGACCCAGTACTTC.

V usage is TRBV9 and J usage is TRBJ1-6; TRBD1 agrees at 8 bases. Germline values: CDR1 SGDLS, CDR2 YYNGEE. The J segment lost 8 bases and the V segment lost 3 bases, leaving 7 bases of the junction unmatched. This CDR3 region has 15 residues. DNA for the CDR3: TGTGCCAGCAGCGCGAGGACAGGGACTGATTCACCCCTCCACTTT. This translates into CASSARTGTDSPLHF.

The chain couples TRBV20-1 to TRBJ2-5; TRBD2 agrees at 10 bases. There are 18 residues in the CDR3. Per germline, CDR1 DFQATT and CDR2 SNEGSKA (reference sequence). The V and J ends lost 0 bases and 2 bases, in that order; junction bases with no gene match: 12. The CDR3 DNA is TGCAGTGCTAGAGATGCGTCTAGCGGGAGTAGAGGTCAAGAGACCCAGTACTTC. Protein sequence: CSARDASSGSRGQETQYF.

V is TRBV4-1 and J is TRBJ2-1; D ambiguous. CDR1 and CDR2 (germline): MGHRA, YSYEKL. Trimming cost V 2 bases and J 0 bases, with 8 bases left between them. The CDR3 is made up of 15 amino acids. CDR3 nucleotides: TGCGCCAGCAGCCAACTAGTGCTCTCCTACAATGAGCAGTTCTTC. This sequence encodes CASSQLVLSYNEQFF.

Comments on this clonotype: The junction departs from the called germline gene at one end, perhaps through a read error. The V call is TRBV4-3, the J call TRBJ2-1; TRBD2 aligns across 8 bases. Germline V lookup: CDR1 LGHNA, CDR2 YSLEER. The CDR3 covers 18 residues. In DNA form, the CDR3 reads TGCGCCAGCGGCCAATACCTCAGCGGGGGTGCCTCCTACAATGAGCAGTTCTTC. It specifies CASGQYLSGGASYNEQFF.

J is TRBJ1-6 and V is TRBV5-6; the D gene is possibly TRBD1 (5 bases). The CDR3 totals 16 residues. Germline assignment: CDR1 SGHDT and CDR2 YYEEEE. V was clipped by 1 base and J by 9 bases, with 17 bases between them. This chain's CDR3 is CASSLWGGRNGSPLHF. The CDR3 DNA follows: TGTGCCAGCAGCTTGTGGGGCGGGCGCAATGGTTCACCCCTCCACTTT.

Of note for this clonotype: The junction and the germline gene differ at one end; a read error may be behind it. This chain uses TRBV4-2 with TRBJ1-2; no definite D call. Germline CDR1 is LGHNA and CDR2 is YNFKEQ. CDR3 length: 14 residues. The CDR3, as DNA: TGTGCCAGCAGTCAAGGAAGGAAAAACTATGGCTACACCTTC. Translating gives CASSQGRKNYGYTF.

The rearrangement uses TRBV6-2 or TRBV6-3 and TRBJ2-4, with D perhaps matching TRBD2 (6 bases). There are 13 residues in the CDR3. Trimming pared 10 bases from V and 4 bases from J, leaving 14 bases between. Germline V gene lookup returns CDR1 MNHEY and CDR2 SVGEGT. The CDR3 is CATSEGWKNIQYF. CDR3 bases: TGTGCCACCTCGGAGGGGTGGAAAAACATTCAGTACTTC.

The V and J genes are TRBV29-1 and TRBJ2-3; weak D call: TRBD2 (5 bases). The CDR3 has 15 residues. Germline assignment: CDR1 SQVTM and CDR2 ANQGSEA. With 3 bases removed from V and 8 bases from J, the gap between germline ends came to 21 bases. Written as DNA, the CDR3 is TGCAGCGTTGAGAATGAGAACTCCGGCCGGGGTACGCAGTATTTT. The encoded protein is CSVENENSGRGTQYF.

In its sample, this clonotype was seen once. The V call is TRBV20-1, the J call TRBJ2-7, with TRBD1 as a possible D gene (6 bases). The length of the CDR3 is 13 residues. Deletions cut 6 bases from V and 1 base from J, with 13 bases between. The germline CDR1 and CDR2 sequences are DFQATT and SNEGSKA (reference sequence). CDR3 in amino acids: CSAEVQGSYEQYF. CDR3 bases: TGCAGTGCAGAAGTTCAGGGGTCCTACGAGCAGTACTTC.

The J gene is TRBJ1-2, the V gene TRBV20-1; D may be TRBD1 (6 bases). Germline V CDR1 and CDR2: DFQATT, SNEGSKA (reference sequence). The CDR3 is made up of 13 amino acids. Between the trimmed V and J ends, which lost 6 bases and 4 bases, there was a span of 15 bases. CDR3 protein: CSAPDSQAYGYTF. For the CDR3, the DNA is TGCAGTGCACCGGACAGTCAAGCCTATGGCTACACCTTC.

In this sample, this clonotype turned up a few times. V and J are TRBV7-9 and TRBJ1-5; no clear D. V lost 0 bases, J lost 1 base, and 7 bases lay in between. This CDR3 is built from 15 residues. Germline CDR1 and CDR2: SEHNR and FQNEAQ (reference sequence). In DNA form, the CDR3 reads TGTGCCAGCAGCTTAGCTGGACCAAGCAATCAGCCCCAGCATTTT. Protein product: CASSLAGPSNQPQHF. Complete variable domain (other parts from reference TRBV7-9 and TRBJ1-5): DTGVSQNPRHKITKRGQNVTFRCDPISEHNRLYWYRQTLGQGPEFLTYFQNEAQLEKSRLLSDRFSAERPKGSFSTLEIQRTEQGDSAMYLCASSLAGPSNQPQHFGDGTRLSIL.

The chain uses TRBV12-3 or TRBV12-4 and TRBJ2-7; D possibly corresponds to TRBD2 (5 bases). V was cut by 4 bases and J by 0 bases, with 13 bases left in between. The CDR3 is made up of 15 amino acids. The CDR3 region has the DNA TGTGCCAGCAGTTCCACTAGTACGAGCTCCTACGAGCAGTACTTC. Its translation: CASSSTSTSSYEQYF.

The genes are TRBV5-6 and TRBJ2-5; D gene ambiguous. TRBJ2-7 explains the end of the DNA better; the J call may be wrong. The CDR3 runs 16 residues. Germline V lookup: CDR1 SGHDT, CDR2 YYEEEE. CDR3 sequence: CASSLAGRTMVHEQYF. In DNA form, the CDR3 reads TGTGCCAGCAGCTTGGCCGGCCGGACCATGGTCCACGAGCAGTACTTC.

This clonotype was detected a few times. The chain carries TRBV29-1 and TRBJ2-3; the match to TRBD2 covers 7 bases. Germline V gene lookup returns CDR1 SQVTM and CDR2 ANQGSEA. The CDR3 loop spans 14 amino acids. The V and J ends lost 7 bases and 2 bases, in that order; junction bases with no gene match: 9. The CDR3 DNA is TGCAGCGCCCTCGGAGCGGGAAACACAGATACGCAGTATTTT. It translates to CSALGAGNTDTQYF.

The chain uses TRBV4-1 and TRBJ1-2; possibly TRBD1 for D (6 bases). Trimming stripped 4 bases from V and 4 bases from J, with 22 bases between. The V gene's germline CDR1 is MGHRA and CDR2 YSYEKL. CDR3 size: 17 residues. CDR3 sequence (DNA): TGCGCCAGCAGCCCCCCAGGGGTGAGGGGGAGTAGCTATGGCTACACCTTC. Translating it yields CASSPPGVRGSSYGYTF.

The chain couples TRBV20-1 to TRBJ2-5; weak D call: TRBD1 (6 bases). The closer fit of TRBJ2-7 to the DNA end suggests the J call may be wrong. This CDR3 spans 14 amino acids. The germline CDR1 and CDR2 sequences are DFQATT and SNEGSKA (reference sequence). CDR3 DNA: TGCAGTGCTATGGGGTCCAGGGGCCTCTACGAGCAGTACTTC. Translation: CSAMGSRGLYEQYF.

This clonotype was observed a handful of times. The chain joins TRBV12-3 or TRBV12-4 to TRBJ2-7; possibly TRBD2 for D (6 bases). The CDR3 is made up of 13 amino acids. The V end was cut by 0 bases, the J end by 7 bases, with 10 bases between. CDR3 coding DNA: TGTGCCAGCAGTTTAGCCGGGACTCAGGAGCAGTACTTC. It is translated as CASSLAGTQEQYF.

This clonotype was recorded once. The V gene is TRBV6-6, the J gene TRBJ1-6; 7 positions match TRBD1. The trim removed 5 bases at V and 7 bases at J, leaving 8 bases unmatched. Germline V gene lookup returns CDR1 MNHNY and CDR2 SVGAGI (reference sequence). This CDR3 has 15 amino acids. The CDR3 is CASSLGQPINSPLHF. The CDR3 nucleotides are TGTGCCAGCAGTCTGGGACAGCCGATAAATTCACCCCTCCACTTT.

The V gene is TRBV7-9, the J gene TRBJ1-2, with TRBD1 as a possible D gene (5 bases). V was shortened by 4 bases and J by 3 bases, with 15 bases between the two germline ends. Germline V gene lookup returns CDR1 SEHNR and CDR2 FQNEAQ (reference sequence). This CDR3 has 15 residues. The CDR3 sequence is CASSSKGAIYYGYTF. The CDR3 DNA reads as TGTGCCAGCAGCTCAAAAGGGGCCATCTACTATGGCTACACCTTC.

The V gene is TRBV4-2, the J gene TRBJ2-1, with a tentative D call TRBD2 (6 bases). Germline assignment: CDR1 LGHNA and CDR2 YNFKEQ. Trimming took 1 base from V and 4 from J, leaving 17 bases between them. CDR3 length equals 17 residues. CDR3 sequence: CASSQGPWAGPYNEQFF. DNA of the CDR3: TGTGCCAGCAGCCAAGGACCGTGGGCGGGACCTTACAATGAGCAGTTCTTC.